Below are 26 T cell receptor beta chains sequenced from a single sample in a study of neoadjuvant nivolumab and ipilimumab in lung cancer. This table comes from immunoSEQ multiplex PCR, and its TCRdb copy is limited to in-frame clones, with some not included. The sample includes about 3,800 clones, roughly 86% of them seen just once. The sequenced sample was adjacent normal lung tissue, obtained after neoadjuvant nivolumab, alone or with ipilimumab, at or shortly before surgery. Receptors were obtained from an adult with non-small cell lung cancer.

V usage is TRBV4-1 and J usage is TRBJ2-3, with 9 positions matching TRBD2. The CDR3 runs 14 residues. V gave up 4 bases and J gave up 5 bases; unmatched junction bases: 4. Germline V gene data show CDR1 as MGHRA and CDR2 as YSYEKL. Written as DNA, the CDR3 is TGCGCCAGCAGCCTAGCGGGAGATAAAGATACGCAGTATTTT. Translation: CASSLAGDKDTQYF.

This sequence joins TRBV18 and TRBJ2-5, with TRBD2 matching 11 bases. Germline lookup yields CDR1 KGHSH and CDR2 LQKENI. The length of the CDR3 is 15 residues. V was pared by 8 bases and J by 2 bases, with 7 bases of the junction left unmatched. CDR3: CASAGLADRQETQYF. The CDR3, as DNA: TGTGCCAGCGCGGGACTAGCGGACAGACAAGAGACCCAGTACTTC.

This clone was seen just once. The chain uses TRBV11-2 and TRBJ1-3; 8 bases fit TRBD1. Losses at the gene ends were 4 bases for V and 1 base for J; bases not matched to a gene: 3. CDR1 is SGHAT and CDR2 is FQNNGV in the germline V gene. The CDR3 runs 15 residues. CDR3 nucleotide sequence: TGTGCCAGCAGCTCCCGGACAGGGTCTGGAAACACCATATATTTT. It codes for CASSSRTGSGNTIYF.

V and J are TRBV19 and TRBJ2-7; unclear D gene. Trimming pared 7 bases from V and 5 bases from J, leaving 15 bases between. From germline, CDR1 is LNHDA and CDR2 SQIVND (reference sequence). The CDR3 runs 13 residues. CDR3 DNA: TGTGCCAGTAAAGGTGGCCGGGCCAACGAGCAGTACTTC. Translation: CASKGGRANEQYF. Full variable domain (rest looked up from reference TRBV19 and TRBJ2-7): DGGITQSPKYLFRKEGQNVTLSCEQNLNHDAMYWYRQDPGQGLRLIYYSQIVNDFQKGDIAEGYSVSREKKESFPLTVTSAQKNPTAFYLCASKGGRANEQYFGPGTRLTVT.

The chain has TRBV6-5 and TRBJ2-7; a weak D match, TRBD2 (6 bases). Germline V gives CDR1 MNHEY, CDR2 SVGAGI. This CDR3 is 13 amino acids long. V was shortened by 6 bases and J by 6 bases, with 15 bases between the two germline ends. The CDR3 coding sequence is TGTGCCAGCAGCCCTACTCGGGGAGGCGAGCAGTACTTC. It codes for CASSPTRGGEQYF.

The chain combines TRBV2 with TRBJ2-7; TRBD2 matches at 9 bases. Germline lookup yields CDR1 SNHLY and CDR2 FYNNEI. The CDR3 has 16 residues. After removal of 5 bases from V and 6 bases from J, the junction contained 14 bases not matched to a gene. DNA of the CDR3: TGTGCCAGCAGTCCTACGTCGGGACTAGCAACGGGCGAGCAGTACTTC. It specifies CASSPTSGLATGEQYF. The full variable domain, its missing parts supplied by reference TRBV2 and TRBJ2-7, is EPEVTQTPSHQVTQMGQEVILRCVPISNHLYFYWYRQILGQKVEFLVSFYNNEISEKSEIFDDQFSVERPDGSNFTLKIRSTKLEDSAMYFCASSPTSGLATGEQYFGPGTRLTVT.

The chain is built from TRBV6-5 and TRBJ1-1; D is perhaps TRBD1 (5 bases). CDR1 MNHEY and CDR2 SVGAGI come from the germline V gene. This CDR3 comprises 15 residues. Trimming cost V 2 bases and J 2 bases, with 12 bases left between them. CDR3 DNA sequence: TGTGCCAGCAGTTACGGGGGTCCCCCAAACACTGAAGCTTTCTTT. Protein: CASSYGGPPNTEAFF.

The chain carries TRBV21-1 and TRBJ2-7; the table names TRBD2, a call not compared with the DNA. TRBV21-1 is assigned pseudogene status. The CDR3 is made up of 16 amino acids. The CDR3 nucleotides read TGTGCCAGCAGCAAAGACCTGTCGGCGGGGGCCTACGAGCAGTACTTC. This translates into CASSKDLSAGAYEQYF.

The chain uses TRBV28 and TRBJ1-1; 9 bases agree with TRBD1. CDR1 and CDR2 from the germline V gene are MDHEN and SYDVKM. J gave up 6 bases and V 6 bases, and 5 bases lay outside the gene matches. The CDR3 totals 13 residues. The chain's CDR3 is CASRWTGVAEAFF. CDR3 sequence (DNA): TGTGCCAGCAGGTGGACAGGGGTCGCTGAAGCTTTCTTT.

The chain has TRBV6-6 and TRBJ2-7; 7 bases map to TRBD1. Per germline, CDR1 MNHNY and CDR2 SVGAGI (reference sequence). J lost 3 bases, V lost 2 bases, and 7 bases had no gene match. The CDR3 extends over 15 amino acids. The CDR3 loop is CASSYGQGDYYEQYF. The CDR3 DNA follows: TGTGCCAGCAGTTACGGGCAGGGGGATTACTACGAGCAGTACTTC.

In its sample, this clone was seen a few times. Other DNA sequences of this sample code for an identical CDR3. The J gene is TRBJ2-5, the V gene TRBV7-8; D unclear. Germline V lookup: CDR1 SGHVS, CDR2 FQNEAQ. There are 14 residues in the CDR3. The V end was cut by 1 base, the J end by 2 bases, with 8 bases between. In nucleotides, the CDR3 is TGTGCCAGCAGCTTAGGGGCCTTTCAAGAGACCCAGTACTTC. This encodes CASSLGAFQETQYF.

The gene calls are TRBV28 and TRBJ2-2, with no clear D. Between the trimmed V and J ends, which lost 6 bases and 2 bases, there was a span of 10 bases. The CDR3 runs to 14 residues. The germline CDR1 and CDR2 sequences are MDHEN and SYDVKM. The CDR3 region is CASRSKPNTGELFF. CDR3 nucleotides: TGTGCCAGCAGGAGTAAGCCTAACACCGGGGAGCTGTTTTTT.

V gene TRBV9 combines with J gene TRBJ2-1; D remains unclear. The CDR3 runs 14 residues. Germline CDR1 SGDLS, CDR2 YYNGEE. V was trimmed by 0 bases and J by 9 bases, leaving 13 bases between them. The CDR3 sequence: CASSVAAAGGEQFF. CDR3 DNA sequence: TGTGCCAGCAGCGTAGCGGCTGCCGGCGGTGAGCAGTTCTTC.

The genes are TRBV28 and TRBJ1-1; possible D gene TRBD1, 5 bases. Germline loops: CDR1 MDHEN, CDR2 SYDVKM. This CDR3 has 12 amino acids. Trimming took 5 bases from V and 9 from J, leaving 13 bases between them. The CDR3 reads CASSVGALKAFF. CDR3 coding DNA: TGTGCCAGCAGTGTAGGGGCACTAAAAGCTTTCTTT.

The chain employs TRBV29-1 and TRBJ2-7, with D possibly called TRBD1 or TRBD2 (5 bases each). Between the trimmed V and J ends, which lost 7 bases and 2 bases, there was a span of 21 bases. The CDR3 extends over 15 amino acids. The germline gives CDR1 SQVTM, CDR2 ANQGSEA. CDR3 residues: CSASPGTVFPYEQYF. DNA for the CDR3: TGCAGCGCCTCCCCCGGGACCGTTTTCCCCTACGAGCAGTACTTC.

The chain has TRBV5-5 and TRBJ1-5; 7 nucleotides match TRBD1. The CDR3 length is 15 residues. CDR1 and CDR2 (germline): SGHKS, YYEKEE (reference sequence). Trimming removed 0 bases from V and 4 bases from J; junction bases left unmatched: 4. The CDR3 sequence is CASSLDAGGNQPQHF. As DNA, the CDR3 is TGTGCCAGCAGCTTGGATGCAGGGGGGAATCAGCCCCAGCATTTT.

CDR3 nucleotide sequence: TGTGCCATAAATTGGGACAGGAACAATGAGCAGTTCTTC. This sequence encodes CAINWDRNNEQFF. The V call is TRBV10-3, the J call TRBJ2-1; 8 bases map to TRBD1. Losses at the gene ends were 9 bases for V and 5 bases for J; bases not matched to a gene: 6. Per the germline V gene, CDR1 is ENHRY and CDR2 is SYGVKD. This CDR3 has 13 residues.

The chain is built from TRBV13 and TRBJ2-7, with 12 positions matching TRBD2. Looked up from germline, CDR1 is PRHDT and CDR2 is FYEKMQ (reference sequence). V lost 2 bases, J lost 3 bases, and 2 bases stayed unmatched. The CDR3 length is 15 residues. In nucleotides, the CDR3 is TGTGCCAGCAGCTTACTAGCGGGAGGGGACTACGAGCAGTACTTC. It encodes CASSLLAGGDYEQYF.

The chain links TRBV5-1 to TRBJ2-1; 13 bases are a match to TRBD2. The CDR3 is 16 amino acids. The J segment lost 7 bases and the V segment lost 4 bases, leaving 8 bases of the junction unmatched. Germline CDR1 SGHRS, CDR2 YFSETQ. The CDR3 coding sequence is TGCGCCAGCAGCCCGATACTAGCGGGAGGGGGGAATGAGCAGTTCTTC. Its translation is CASSPILAGGGNEQFF.

J is TRBJ1-2 and V is TRBV18; TRBD1 matches 7 bases. The CDR3 sequence is 14 residues long. Germline V CDR1 and CDR2: KGHSH, LQKENI. Losses at the gene ends were 4 bases for V and 3 bases for J; bases not matched to a gene: 5. In DNA, the CDR3 is TGTGCCAGCTCACTACAGGGGAATGACTATGGCTACACCTTC. It translates to CASSLQGNDYGYTF.

V is TRBV19 and J is TRBJ2-1; TRBD1 agrees at 9 bases. The junction had 8 bases not matched to a gene; V was cut back by 3 bases and J by 5 bases. The germline V gene encodes CDR1 LNHDA and CDR2 SQIVND (reference sequence). The CDR3 has 16 residues. Here the CDR3 reads CASSMVGQGFDNEQFF. DNA for the CDR3: TGTGCCAGTAGTATGGTAGGACAGGGGTTTGACAATGAGCAGTTCTTC.

The chain has TRBV18 and TRBJ2-5; D remains unclear. The ends were cut back, 0 bases at V and 3 bases at J, with 5 bases in the middle. Germline V gives CDR1 KGHSH, CDR2 LQKENI. CDR3 length equals 13 residues. The CDR3 DNA is TGTGCCAGCTCACCACCGAGTAAAGAGACCCAGTACTTC. Protein sequence: CASSPPSKETQYF.

This clone was detected only a few times. V and J are TRBV5-4 and TRBJ1-2, with 8 bases lining up with TRBD1. This CDR3 has 16 amino acids. V gave up 0 bases and J gave up 3 bases; unmatched junction bases: 7. Germline V CDR1 and CDR2: SGHNT, YYREEE (reference sequence). CDR3 amino acids: CASSLGQGTQYYGYTF. The DNA of the CDR3 is TGTGCCAGCAGCTTGGGACAGGGGACGCAGTACTATGGCTACACCTTC.

This chain joins TRBV5-1 and TRBJ2-6; D possibly corresponds to TRBD1 (5 bases). This CDR3 has 17 amino acids. Trimming shortened V by 0 bases and J by 0 bases, and 10 bases separated the two germline ends. From germline, CDR1 is SGHRS and CDR2 YFSETQ. The CDR3 DNA reads as TGCGCCAGCAGCTTGGAAGTCAGGGCCTCTGGGGCCAACGTCCTGACTTTC. Amino acid sequence: CASSLEVRASGANVLTF.

The chain is built from TRBV2 and TRBJ2-7; TRBD1 is a possible D gene (5 bases). Per the germline V gene, CDR1 is SNHLY and CDR2 is FYNNEI. The CDR3 totals 14 residues. V gave up 6 bases and J gave up 6 bases, with 18 bases separating them. The CDR3 DNA reads as TGTGCCAGCAGCGGAAATACAGGAGTAGGCGAGCAGTACTTC. This encodes CASSGNTGVGEQYF.

The chain has TRBV2 and TRBJ1-1; D is perhaps TRBD1 (6 bases). This CDR3 spans 14 amino acids. CDR1 is SNHLY, CDR2 FYNNEI, per germline. Trimming removed 6 bases from V and 1 base from J, with 12 bases in between. CDR3 bases: TGTGCCAGCAGAATTCCAGGGGAGAACACTGAAGCTTTCTTT. Its protein is CASRIPGENTEAFF.